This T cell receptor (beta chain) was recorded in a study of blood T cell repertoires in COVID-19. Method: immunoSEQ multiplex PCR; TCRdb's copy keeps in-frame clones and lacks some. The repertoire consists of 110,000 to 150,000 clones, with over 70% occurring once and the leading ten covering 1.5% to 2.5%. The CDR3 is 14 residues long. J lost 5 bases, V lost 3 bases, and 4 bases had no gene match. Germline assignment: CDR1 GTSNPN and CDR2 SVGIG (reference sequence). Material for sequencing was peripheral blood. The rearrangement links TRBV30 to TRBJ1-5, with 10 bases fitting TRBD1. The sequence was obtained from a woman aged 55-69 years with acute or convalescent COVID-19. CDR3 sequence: CAWSSGTGDQPQHF. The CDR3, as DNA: TGTGCCTGGAGCAGCGGGACAGGGGATCAGCCCCAGCATTTT.